This passage covers 16 T cell receptor beta chains from one sample sequenced in a study of radiotherapy plus CTLA-4 blockade in lung cancer. TCRdb keeps only in-frame clones here, not all; method: immunoSEQ multiplex PCR. The table lists 60,000 to 70,000 clones, 70% to 80% of them singletons. The sample was peripheral blood, taken from a patient treated with radiotherapy plus ipilimumab. The origin of the receptors is a human donor with non-small cell lung cancer who had a complete response to radiotherapy plus ipilimumab.

V gene TRBV5-1 combines with J gene TRBJ2-3; 7 positions match TRBD1. Per the germline V gene, CDR1 is SGHRS and CDR2 is YFSETQ. The CDR3 spans 14 residues. After removal of 3 bases from V and 6 bases from J, the junction contained 7 bases not matched to a gene. The CDR3 here is CASSWRQGADTQYF. In DNA form, the CDR3 reads TGCGCCAGCAGCTGGAGACAGGGCGCGGATACGCAGTATTTT.

This chain links TRBV6-5 with TRBJ1-1; D unclear. Germline V gives CDR1 MNHEY, CDR2 SVGAGI. Trimming left V 5 bases short and J 4 bases short, with 14 bases between. The CDR3 extends over 14 amino acids. This chain's CDR3 is CASSAANRATEAFF. CDR3 sequence (DNA): TGTGCCAGCAGTGCAGCGAATAGGGCCACTGAAGCTTTCTTT.

The chain employs TRBV6-6 and TRBJ2-5; possibly TRBD2 for D (7 bases). The V gene lost 0 bases and the J gene lost 5 bases, with 13 bases spanning the gap. CDR1 and CDR2 (germline): MNHNY, SVGAGI (reference sequence). The CDR3 is made up of 15 amino acids. The CDR3 loop is CASSYSTGGGETQYF. The CDR3 DNA follows: TGTGCCAGCAGTTACTCGACGGGGGGCGGGGAGACCCAGTACTTC.

The rearrangement uses TRBV9 and TRBJ2-5; 8 bases are a match to TRBD1. The CDR3 length is 14 residues. Germline loops: CDR1 SGDLS, CDR2 YYNGEE. After removal of 2 bases from V and 0 bases from J, the junction contained 0 bases not matched to a gene. The CDR3 DNA reads TGTGCCAGCAGCGTGACAGGGGACCAAGAGACCCAGTACTTC. It is translated as CASSVTGDQETQYF.

J is TRBJ1-5 and V is TRBV29-1; TRBD1 is a possible D gene (6 bases). Germline V gives CDR1 SQVTM, CDR2 ANQGSEA. V was shortened by 5 bases and J by 6 bases, with 11 bases between the two germline ends. The CDR3 has 12 amino acids. The CDR3 protein is CSVQGIGQPQHF. The DNA of the CDR3 is TGCAGCGTTCAGGGGATAGGTCAGCCCCAGCATTTT.

The V gene is TRBV5-6, the J gene TRBJ1-5; D is possibly TRBD1 (5 bases). Germline CDR1 and CDR2: SGHDT and YYEEEE. The CDR3 covers 15 residues. V was clipped by 4 bases and J by 6 bases, with 17 bases between them. The CDR3 sequence is CASSRAGTTGQPQHF. CDR3 nucleotides: TGTGCCAGCAGCAGGGCCGGGACCACGGGTCAGCCCCAGCATTTT.

The CDR3: CASSLAEYEQGSPYNEQFF. For the CDR3, the DNA is TGCGCCAGCAGCTTGGCGGAATACGAGCAGGGGAGCCCTTACAATGAGCAGTTCTTC. The rearrangement uses TRBV5-1 and TRBJ2-1; maybe TRBD1 (6 bases). The CDR3 runs 19 residues. Germline CDR1 is SGHRS and CDR2 is YFSETQ. V was trimmed by 0 bases and J by 4 bases, leaving 23 bases between them.

The chain joins TRBV14 to TRBJ1-3, with 7 bases fitting TRBD1. Germline V lookup: CDR1 SGHDN, CDR2 FVKESK. V lost 4 bases and J lost 4; bases outside the gene matches: 7. This CDR3 comprises 15 residues. The DNA of the CDR3 is TGTGCCAGCAGCCTCATGACAGGGAAAGGAAACACCATATATTTT. Translating gives CASSLMTGKGNTIYF.

Only a few counts were recorded for this clone. The CDR3 is CASSAGQGYQPQHF. The CDR3 region has the DNA TGTGCCAGTAGTGCAGGACAGGGCTATCAGCCCCAGCATTTT. V is TRBV19 and J is TRBJ1-5, with 8 bases that match TRBD1. The V and J ends lost 5 bases and 5 bases, in that order; junction bases with no gene match: 5. Germline V gene lookup returns CDR1 LNHDA and CDR2 SQIVND (reference sequence). The CDR3 loop spans 14 amino acids.

Remarks on this clone: Additional DNA sequences in this sample encode the identical CDR3. This chain joins TRBV9 and TRBJ2-2; D unresolved. In germline, CDR1 is SGDLS, CDR2 YYNGEE. Trimming left V 0 bases short and J 6 bases short, with 3 bases between. This CDR3 has 12 residues. The CDR3, as DNA: TGTGCCAGCAGCGTAGCGTCCGGGGAGCTGTTTTTT. As protein: CASSVASGELFF.

J is TRBJ2-3 and V is TRBV19, with TRBD2 identical over 14 bases. Trimming removed 5 bases from V and 1 base from J; junction bases left unmatched: 2. Germline V CDR1 and CDR2: LNHDA, SQIVND (reference sequence). The CDR3 runs to 16 residues. CDR3: CASSLGLAGGTDTQYF. The CDR3 DNA is TGTGCCAGTAGTCTGGGACTAGCGGGAGGCACAGATACGCAGTATTTT. Using reference TRBV19 and TRBJ2-3 for the parts outside the CDR3, the full variable domain is DGGITQSPKYLFRKEGQNVTLSCEQNLNHDAMYWYRQDPGQGLRLIYYSQIVNDFQKGDIAEGYSVSREKKESFPLTVTSAQKNPTAFYLCASSLGLAGGTDTQYFGPGTRLTVL.

The chain uses TRBV2 and TRBJ1-5; possible D gene TRBD1, 5 bases. V lost 7 bases and J lost 6, with 16 bases in between. This CDR3 region has 14 residues. Germline V gives CDR1 SNHLY, CDR2 FYNNEI. The DNA for the CDR3 is TGTGCCAGCATGAGGGGCGGTGTGGGTCAGCCCCAGCATTTT. It specifies CASMRGGVGQPQHF.

This clone has more than one count but fewer than ten. This chain connects TRBV5-4 to TRBJ2-7; D unresolved. Germline values: CDR1 SGHNT, CDR2 YYREEE (reference sequence). The CDR3 runs 16 residues. The V and J ends lost 2 bases and 2 bases respectively, with 17 bases between them. The CDR3 here is CASSFGGARSTYEQYV. CDR3 nucleotide sequence: TGTGCCAGCAGCTTTGGCGGAGCCCGCTCCACCTACGAGCAGTACGTC.

V and J are TRBV7-2 and TRBJ1-1; D may be TRBD1 (5 bases). This CDR3 spans 12 amino acids. Trimming removed 2 bases from V and 11 bases from J, with 12 bases in between. Germline CDR1 reads SGHTA; CDR2 reads FQGNSA. In DNA, the CDR3 is TGTGCCAGCAGCTTATTTCGGGGGGATGCTTTCTTT. Residues: CASSLFRGDAFF.

This chain links TRBV29-1 with TRBJ2-6; D gene unclear. The CDR3 runs to 15 residues. Germline loops: CDR1 SQVTM, CDR2 ANQGSEA. V was pared by 5 bases and J by 0 bases, with 11 bases between. The CDR3 nucleotides are TGCAGCGTTCCTCGTGGAAGCTCTGGGGCCAACGTCCTGACTTTC. Amino acid sequence: CSVPRGSSGANVLTF.

This chain links TRBV4-1 with TRBJ1-4; D is possibly TRBD1 (6 bases). This CDR3 is 17 amino acids long. V was pared by 4 bases and J by 0 bases, with 15 bases between. Germline loops: CDR1 MGHRA, CDR2 YSYEKL. CDR3 protein: CASSPWGAKATNEKLFF. The CDR3 region has the DNA TGCGCCAGCAGCCCGTGGGGGGCCAAAGCAACTAATGAAAAACTGTTTTTT.